A selection of T cell receptor beta chains follows, all from one sample in a study of cytomegalovirus exposure and HLA in healthy donors. Sequencing used immunoSEQ multiplex PCR; TCRdb keeps in-frame clones, though not all of them. The sample carries about 130,000 clones, approximately 87% recorded once. The source material was PBMCs. The receptors here all came from a man in his late teens or twenties in good health and CMV-seropositive. CDR3s include the opening cysteine and the closing phenylalanine or tryptophan. The D gene is left open where the match is weak. Some rows have no size entry. The others give once, few or many, or a class for an expanded clone.

J,D,size,V,CDR3
TRBJ2-5,TRBD1,NA,TRBV7-7,CASSLWDRVGETQYF
TRBJ2-2,NA,few,TRBV6-1,CASSEGGPRGSNTGELFF
TRBJ2-7,TRBD1,NA,TRBV28,CASSSGQGALYEQYF
TRBJ1-2,NA,NA,TRBV30,CASRLDIPTYTF
TRBJ2-1,NA,NA,TRBV12-2,CASRLGFEAGGYYNEQFF
TRBJ2-7,TRBD1,NA,TRBV7-3,CASSFGQGEQYF
TRBJ1-2,NA,NA,TRBV6-5,CASSYDINYGYTF
TRBJ1-1,NA,NA,TRBV27,CASSNGGGITEAFF
TRBJ1-2,NA,NA,TRBV20-1,CSALDNYGYTF
TRBJ2-7,TRBD1,NA,TRBV18,CASSPGTALGEQYF
TRBJ1-1,NA,NA,TRBV29-1,CSVVTLQGESTEAFF
TRBJ1-5,NA,NA,TRBV19,CASSIRLDGPQHF
TRBJ1-3,TRBD1,NA,TRBV7-2,CASRGQGAGNTIYF
TRBJ1-3,NA,NA,TRBV2,CASGFDRSGNTIYF
TRBJ2-5,NA,once,TRBV13,CASSLGRGQETQYF
TRBJ1-5,NA,few,TRBV7-9,CASSLEVGGKRGQPQHF
TRBJ1-2,NA,NA,TRBV10-3,CAISRASEDYTF
TRBJ1-5,TRBD1,once,TRBV7-2,CASSLTGGGQPQHF
TRBJ1-2,TRBD1,NA,TRBV30,CAWPIRSGQGDSNYGYTF
TRBJ1-5,TRBD1,NA,TRBV6-5,CASRSRGTGNQPQHF
TRBJ2-3,TRBD2,once,TRBV7-6,CASSFGTSGGTSTDTQYF
TRBJ2-1,NA,NA,TRBV5-1,CASSPLQGEQFF
TRBJ1-2,NA,NA,TRBV9,CASSAMTAANYGYTF
TRBJ2-1,NA,once,TRBV20-1,CSASQYNEQFF
TRBJ2-7,TRBD2,NA,TRBV9,CASSSTPLAGPFTYEQYF
TRBJ2-2,TRBD2,NA,TRBV5-1,CATRRLAGTGELFF
TRBJ1-1,TRBD1,NA,TRBV18,CASSPTTGYTEAFF
TRBJ2-7,NA,NA,TRBV5-4,CASSSGGAEKIYEQYF
TRBJ2-5,NA,NA,TRBV5-6,CASSLPSSWETQYF
TRBJ1-2,TRBD1,NA,TRBV2,CASLPSRFAPGQGNGYTF
TRBJ1-5,TRBD1,once,TRBV6-6,CASSMGQGSNQPQHF
TRBJ1-1,NA,NA,TRBV4-1,CASSQLPGFEAFF
TRBJ2-3,TRBD1,once,TRBV28,CASSPWPGQGADTQYF
TRBJ1-1,NA,NA,TRBV10-1,CASSESDGMNTEAFF
TRBJ1-6,NA,NA,TRBV4-1,CASSSLQGTNSPLHF
TRBJ1-2,NA,NA,TRBV29-1,CSVATETGGYTF
TRBJ2-5,TRBD2,NA,TRBV28,CASSWAGLAGGGQETQYF
TRBJ2-2,NA,NA,TRBV7-9,CASSSPEAKPGELFF
TRBJ1-5,NA,NA,TRBV19,CASSVLAGDYSNQPQHF
TRBJ2-1,NA,NA,TRBV15,CATAGLNSDEQFF